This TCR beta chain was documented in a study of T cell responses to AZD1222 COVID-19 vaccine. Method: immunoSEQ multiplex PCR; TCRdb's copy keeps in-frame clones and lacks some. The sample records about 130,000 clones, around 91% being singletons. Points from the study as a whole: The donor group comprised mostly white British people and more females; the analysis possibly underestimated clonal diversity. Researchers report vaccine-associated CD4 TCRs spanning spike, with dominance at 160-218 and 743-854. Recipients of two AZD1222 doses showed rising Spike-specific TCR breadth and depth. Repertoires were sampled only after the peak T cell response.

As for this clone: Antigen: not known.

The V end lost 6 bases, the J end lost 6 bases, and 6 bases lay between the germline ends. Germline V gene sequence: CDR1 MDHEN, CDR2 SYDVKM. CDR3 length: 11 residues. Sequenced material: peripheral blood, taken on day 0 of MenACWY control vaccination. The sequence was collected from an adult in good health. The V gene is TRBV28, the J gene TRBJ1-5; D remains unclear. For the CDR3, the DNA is TGTGCCAGCAGCTCACTTCAGCCCCAGCATTTT. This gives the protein CASSSLQPQHF.